This TCR beta chain emerged from a study of CD4 and CD8 cells across lung adenocarcinoma regions. TCRdb re-derived calls from the PCR reads in MiXCR, one entry per CDR3 protein. The sample lists some 25,000 distinct CDR3 sequences; about half were seen once. Germline lookup yields CDR1 MNHNS and CDR2 SASEGT. The CDR3 is 14 amino acids. The trim removed 6 bases at V and 8 bases at J, leaving 9 bases unmatched. The sequenced material came from CD8+ T cells from the center of a lung tumor. This chain connects TRBV6-1 to TRBJ2-1; 8 positions agree with TRBD2. The sequence was collected from a male donor with lung adenocarcinoma. The CD4 and CD8 labels of this study may be unreliable. In nucleotides, the CDR3 is TGTGCCAGCAGCTCGGGGGGGCTTTTAGATGAGCAGTTCTTC. Its protein product is CASSSGGLLDEQFF.